These 32 T cell receptor beta chains were sequenced from one sample in a study of blood T cell repertoires in COVID-19 (dated by TCRdb to 2018 to 2020). Library creation used the immunoSEQ multiplex PCR assay. TCRdb took over this immuneACCESS table, retaining in-frame rearrangements with V and J assigned. Such tables are incomplete; in checked studies, under half of the missing clones stem from an unresolved V gene, and the remainder is unexplained. The sample table records around 270,000 clones; around 90% of these occur just once. Roughly 4.9% of the sample lies in the top ten. The sequencing sample was made of peripheral blood. All receptors derive from a woman between 55 and 75 years old with COVID-19, enrolled during active disease.

The V gene is TRBV4-2, the J gene TRBJ1-2; no reliable D call. This CDR3 is 14 amino acids long. The germline V gene has CDR1 LGHNA and CDR2 YNFKEQ. V was clipped by 1 base and J by 7 bases, with 13 bases between them. The CDR3 reads CASSQVTEGSGYTF. Here the CDR3 DNA reads TGTGCCAGCAGCCAAGTTACAGAAGGAAGTGGCTACACCTTC.

A single count supports this clone. This chain links TRBV6-2 or TRBV6-3 with TRBJ1-6; D gene ambiguous. V was shortened by 4 bases and J by 10 bases, with 14 bases between the two germline ends. CDR1 is MNHEY and CDR2 is SVGEGT in the germline V gene. The CDR3 consists of 14 residues. The CDR3 loop reads CASSWTNAGSPLHF. CDR3 DNA sequence: TGTGCCAGCAGTTGGACTAATGCAGGATCACCCCTCCACTTT.

The J gene is TRBJ1-2, the V gene TRBV4-2; 9 nucleotides match TRBD1. V shed 3 bases and J 7 bases; nucleotides not matched to a gene: 6. The CDR3 covers 14 residues. Germline loops: CDR1 LGHNA, CDR2 YNFKEQ. The chain's CDR3 is CASSHRGQGVGYTF. CDR3 bases: TGTGCCAGCAGCCACAGGGGACAGGGAGTTGGCTACACCTTC.

This chain links TRBV6-6 with TRBJ1-5; 7 bases match TRBD1. CDR3 length: 15 residues. In germline, CDR1 is MNHNY, CDR2 SVGAGI (reference sequence). The J segment lost 7 bases and the V segment lost 6 bases, leaving 12 bases of the junction unmatched. Written as DNA, the CDR3 is TGTGCCAGCAGCCCATCGACAGGGACCCACCAGCCCCAGCATTTT. Its translation: CASSPSTGTHQPQHF.

V usage is TRBV5-1 and J usage is TRBJ1-4, with D unclear. V lost 4 bases, J lost 2 bases, and 18 bases lay in between. The CDR3 has 17 amino acids. Germline V gene data show CDR1 as SGHRS and CDR2 as YFSETQ. As DNA, the CDR3 is TGCGCCAGCAGCCCTGGACGGAGGGATTCGACTAATGAAAAACTGTTTTTT. Residues: CASSPGRRDSTNEKLFF.

J is TRBJ2-5 and V is TRBV5-1; D might be TRBD2 (5 bases). The CDR3 is 14 amino acids. CDR1 SGHRS and CDR2 YFSETQ come from the germline V gene. V dropped 2 bases and J dropped 5 bases, with 13 bases sitting between them. For the CDR3, the DNA is TGCGCCAGCAGCTTCGAGGGAGTTGGGGAGACCCAGTACTTC. Translated: CASSFEGVGETQYF.

This clone was counted a single time. The rearrangement joins TRBV3-1 (or the pseudogene TRBV3-2) to TRBJ1-3; D possibly corresponds to TRBD1 (5 bases). CDR3 length: 15 residues. Germline V gene sequence: CDR1 LGHDT, CDR2 YNNKEL (reference sequence). The V end was cut by 4 bases, the J end by 2 bases, with 12 bases between. The CDR3 DNA sequence: TGTGCCAGCAGCCCCACACCAGGGACTGGAAACACCATATATTTT. Its translation: CASSPTPGTGNTIYF.

The CDR3 loop reads CASSADLEGRGSEQFF. The CDR3 nucleotides are TGTGCCAGTAGTGCCGACCTAGAGGGGCGGGGGAGTGAGCAGTTCTTC. V and J are TRBV19 and TRBJ2-1; TRBD2 matches 7 bases. CDR3 length equals 16 residues. The germline V gene encodes CDR1 LNHDA and CDR2 SQIVND (reference sequence). V trimming: 5 bases; J trimming: 9 bases; junction bases outside the gene matches: 16.

The V gene is TRBV28, the J gene TRBJ2-1; D is unresolved. The V end lost 10 bases, the J end lost 3 bases, and 13 bases lay between the germline ends. The CDR3 sequence is 13 residues long. CDR1 MDHEN and CDR2 SYDVKM come from the germline V gene. The CDR3 DNA is TGTGCCACCCTGCTACAGCTCTACAATGAGCAGTTCTTC. Translated, it gives CATLLQLYNEQFF.

The CDR3 bases are TGTGCCAGTAGTATTGGGCCACGCACAGATACGCAGTATTTT. Translating gives CASSIGPRTDTQYF. The rearrangement links TRBV19 to TRBJ2-3; no reliable D call. This CDR3 contains 14 residues. CDR1 is LNHDA, CDR2 SQIVND, per germline (reference sequence). Trimming took off 3 bases at V and 1 base at J, with 8 bases between the two ends.

The chain joins TRBV7-2 to TRBJ2-1, with 12 bases lining up with TRBD2. Losses at the gene ends were 2 bases for V and 7 bases for J; bases not matched to a gene: 3. Germline V lookup: CDR1 SGHTA, CDR2 FQGNSA. This CDR3 has 15 residues. The CDR3 spells CASSLSTSGRNEQFF. The CDR3 bases are TGTGCCAGCAGCTTATCCACTAGCGGGAGGAATGAGCAGTTCTTC.

This chain uses TRBV15 with TRBJ2-2; D might be TRBD2 (7 bases). The V end was cut by 6 bases, the J end by 4 bases, with 15 bases between. The CDR3 is 15 residues long. Per germline, CDR1 LNHNV and CDR2 YYDKDF (reference sequence). The CDR3 sequence is CATRRGGAGTGELFF. For the CDR3, the DNA is TGTGCCACCAGGAGGGGGGGCGCGGGCACCGGGGAGCTGTTTTTT.

This clone appeared once. The V and J genes are TRBV20-1 and TRBJ2-3; TRBD2 matches 9 bases. CDR1 is DFQATT, CDR2 SNEGSKA, per germline (reference sequence). The CDR3 loop spans 14 amino acids. V was pared by 3 bases and J by 5 bases, with 6 bases of the junction left unmatched. The CDR3 DNA is TGCAGTGCTAGTTTCGGCGGGGGGGGAGATACGCAGTATTTT. This codes for CSASFGGGGDTQYF.

The chain combines TRBV6-6 with TRBJ1-1; 10 bases fit TRBD1. Germline-derived CDR1 and CDR2 are MNHNY and SVGAGI (reference sequence). The ends lost 5 bases at V and 6 bases at J; junction bases unmatched: 9. CDR3 length: 15 amino acids. CDR3 sequence reads: CASSTRGQGLSEAFF. The CDR3 DNA follows: TGTGCCAGCAGTACTCGGGGACAGGGGCTTTCTGAAGCTTTCTTT.

V usage is TRBV19 and J usage is TRBJ1-4; D gene uncertain. V was shortened by 1 base and J by 5 bases, with 8 bases between the two germline ends. CDR1 is LNHDA, CDR2 SQIVND, per germline (reference sequence). The CDR3 is made up of 14 amino acids. CDR3 DNA sequence: TGTGCCAGTAGTATAGGCCTTCAGAATGAAAAACTGTTTTTT. Translating gives CASSIGLQNEKLFF.

The chain recombines TRBV29-1 with TRBJ1-1; tentative D call: TRBD1 (6 bases). V was cut by 5 bases and J by 5 bases, with 15 bases left in between. Looked up from germline, CDR1 is SQVTM and CDR2 is ANQGSEA. This CDR3 region has 13 residues. CDR3 bases: TGCAGCGTTAAACAGGGTCGGAGGACTGAAGCTTTCTTT. Encoded protein: CSVKQGRRTEAFF.

The rearrangement joins TRBV5-4 to TRBJ2-3, with 9 bases fitting TRBD2. The germline V gene has CDR1 SGHNT and CDR2 YYREEE (reference sequence). Trimming cost V 2 bases and J 4 bases; bases outside gene matches: 5. The CDR3 loop spans 15 amino acids. As DNA, the CDR3 is TGTGCCAGCAGCTTTAGCGGGAGCCGTCCAGATACGCAGTATTTT. Residues: CASSFSGSRPDTQYF.

The chain couples TRBV7-8 to TRBJ1-1; 9 nucleotides line up with TRBD1. The CDR3 length is 17 residues. V shed 7 bases, J shed 1 base, and the junction held 13 bases outside the gene matches. Germline CDR1 and CDR2: SGHVS and FQNEAQ. The CDR3, as DNA: TGTGCCAGCACCCCAAGGGGACAGGGACTGGCGAACACTGAAGCTTTCTTT. This gives the protein CASTPRGQGLANTEAFF.

This chain connects TRBV29-1 to TRBJ2-5, with 9 bases fitting TRBD2. Germline lookup yields CDR1 SQVTM and CDR2 ANQGSEA. This CDR3 is built from 18 residues. The trim removed 7 bases at V and 9 bases at J, leaving 27 bases unmatched. The CDR3 DNA follows: TGCAGCGCTGCGGAAGGACTTTTAACTGCGGGGGGGACGGTTGCCCAGTACTTC. Its translation is CSAAEGLLTAGGTVAQYF.

This sequence joins TRBV5-5 and TRBJ1-2, with 9 bases matching TRBD1. Germline V gives CDR1 SGHKS, CDR2 YYEKEE (reference sequence). CDR3 length equals 13 residues. V was pared by 4 bases and J by 2 bases, with 0 bases of the junction left unmatched. CDR3 sequence: CASSGQGNYGYTF. Here the CDR3 DNA reads TGTGCCAGCAGCGGACAGGGGAACTATGGCTACACCTTC.

This clone was observed once. The gene calls are TRBV7-6 and TRBJ2-1; the D gene is possibly TRBD2 (5 bases). This CDR3 contains 16 residues. Trimming pared 5 bases from V and 7 bases from J, leaving 21 bases between. Per germline, CDR1 SGHVS and CDR2 FNYEAQ. The CDR3 sequence: CASSLTPAGVGNEQFF. The CDR3 bases are TGTGCCAGCAGCCTTACCCCGGCGGGTGTGGGGAATGAGCAGTTCTTC.

V and J are TRBV7-3 and TRBJ2-6; D may be TRBD2 (6 bases). The CDR3 runs 15 residues. Germline V gives CDR1 SGHTA, CDR2 FQGTGA. V dropped 5 bases and J dropped 6 bases, with 14 bases sitting between them. The CDR3 DNA reads as TGTGCCAGCAGCCAACCCCCGGGAGCGGCCAACGTCCTGACTTTC. It is translated as CASSQPPGAANVLTF.

This clone was found once. Other DNA sequences within the sample encode an identical CDR3. The chain employs TRBV6-5 and TRBJ1-1; 7 bases agree with TRBD1. Germline CDR1 and CDR2: MNHEY and SVGAGI. The CDR3 loop spans 13 amino acids. V lost 6 bases, J lost 3 bases, and 4 bases stayed unmatched. CDR3 loop: CASRATGYTEAFF. As DNA, the CDR3 is TGTGCCAGCAGGGCGACAGGGTACACTGAAGCTTTCTTT.

This clone was recorded once. The chain couples TRBV4-1 to TRBJ1-2; 8 nucleotides line up with TRBD1. This CDR3 contains 15 residues. The germline V gene has CDR1 MGHRA and CDR2 YSYEKL. The junction had 9 bases not matched to a gene; V was cut back by 1 base and J by 8 bases. In DNA form, the CDR3 reads TGCGCCAGCAGCCAAGGACAGGGGCCCTTCTTGGGCTACACCTTC. It encodes CASSQGQGPFLGYTF.

This chain links TRBV2 with TRBJ1-5; 10 bases agree with TRBD1. Germline V gene sequence: CDR1 SNHLY, CDR2 FYNNEI. CDR3 size: 13 residues. Trimming removed 8 bases from V and 2 bases from J; junction bases left unmatched: 0. CDR3 sequence: CASGQGGNQPQHF. For the CDR3, the DNA is TGTGCCAGCGGACAGGGGGGCAATCAGCCCCAGCATTTT.

The chain carries TRBV6-2 or TRBV6-3 and TRBJ2-1, with 10 positions matching TRBD2. The CDR3 totals 15 residues. V lost 5 bases, J lost 3 bases, and 4 bases stayed unmatched. The germline V gene encodes CDR1 MNHEY and CDR2 SVGEGT. The CDR3 DNA reads TGTGCCAGCAGTAGACTAGCGGGTCGCTACAATGAGCAGTTCTTC. Encoded protein: CASSRLAGRYNEQFF.

In DNA, the CDR3 is TGTGCCTGGAGGCCCCCGGGACTTAGAGGGACTGAAGCTTTCTTT. It yields the protein CAWRPPGLRGTEAFF. The gene calls are TRBV30 and TRBJ1-1; weak D call: TRBD1 (5 bases). From germline, CDR1 is GTSNPN and CDR2 SVGIG (reference sequence). This CDR3 is built from 15 residues. Deletions cut 3 bases from V and 5 bases from J, with 19 bases between.

The chain joins TRBV7-9 to TRBJ2-1, with 12 bases lining up with TRBD2. The CDR3 consists of 16 residues. J gave up 3 bases and V 5 bases, and 5 bases lay outside the gene matches. Germline loops: CDR1 SEHNR, CDR2 FQNEAQ (reference sequence). The chain's CDR3 is CASSRRTSGNYNEQFF. CDR3 bases: TGTGCCAGCAGCCGCAGGACTAGCGGGAACTACAATGAGCAGTTCTTC.

The chain employs TRBV19 and TRBJ1-3, with TRBD1 as a possible D gene (5 bases). The CDR3 consists of 14 residues. With 6 bases removed from V and 1 base from J, the gap between germline ends came to 10 bases. From germline, CDR1 is LNHDA and CDR2 SQIVND (reference sequence). The CDR3 region is CASSSGGSGNTIYF. In DNA, the CDR3 is TGTGCCAGTAGCAGCGGGGGTTCTGGAAACACCATATATTTT.

This chain connects TRBV28 to TRBJ1-2, with a possible D match to TRBD1 (6 bases). V lost 8 bases, J lost 6 bases, and 13 bases lay in between. CDR3 size: 12 residues. CDR1 is MDHEN and CDR2 is SYDVKM in the germline V gene. CDR3 residues: CASGGGAHGYTF. In DNA form, the CDR3 reads TGTGCCAGCGGTGGGGGGGCGCATGGCTACACCTTC.

The chain links TRBV27 to TRBJ1-6; D might be TRBD1 (6 bases). The germline V and J ends were trimmed by 5 bases and 2 bases, with 16 bases remaining between them. This CDR3 is 17 amino acids long. Germline V gene lookup returns CDR1 MNHEY and CDR2 SMNVEV (reference sequence). CDR3 amino acids: CASSPIQGGAYNSPLHF. CDR3 DNA sequence: TGTGCCAGCAGTCCGATACAGGGTGGTGCCTATAATTCACCCCTCCACTTT.

V gene TRBV5-1 combines with J gene TRBJ2-1, with 10 positions matching TRBD1. J gave up 2 bases and V 0 bases, and 11 bases lay outside the gene matches. This CDR3 comprises 19 residues. Germline CDR1 is SGHRS and CDR2 is YFSETQ. CDR3 loop: CASSLVGQGPLNAYNEQFF. DNA of the CDR3: TGCGCCAGCAGCTTGGTGGGACAGGGGCCCCTTAATGCCTACAATGAGCAGTTCTTC.